This T cell receptor beta chain was sequenced in a study of post-analysis software for immune sequencing data. Study-level information: In terms of disease course, relapsing-remitting, secondary progressive and progressive-relapsing multiple sclerosis were included.

This clonotype has a handful of counts. Its target is not known. TCR beta cDNA libraries had unique molecular identifiers. Using its own MiXCR run on the PCR reads, TCRdb lists one record per CDR3 protein. Of hundreds of thousands of distinct CDR3 sequences in the sample, roughly 35% were seen once. Regarding the study as a whole: Batch-matched samples strongly co-clustered by F measure. Five or six TRBV segments were more frequent in patients than controls; TRBV5-6, TRBV5-1 and TRBV20-1 belonged to this group. Normalized Chao1 diversity in multiple sclerosis patients fell significantly below that of controls.

Deletions cut 6 bases from V and 10 bases from J, with 22 bases between. The CDR3 length is 14 residues. CDR1 and CDR2 (germline): SGHVS, FQNEAQ. The specimen was blood. V is TRBV7-8 and J is TRBJ2-7; a possible D gene is TRBD2 (6 bases). This TCR was sampled from a girl between 10 and 17 years old with multiple sclerosis. CDR3 DNA: TGTGCCAGCAGTTCTGCAGGGACCCGGGAGATCCAGTACTTC. This sequence encodes CASSSAGTREIQYF.